What follows describes a single T cell receptor (beta chain). In the source study's methods: By means of reference gene primer amplification, nucleated cell counts were estimated. Some clones are missing from TCRdb's copy, which holds only in-frame ones; the method was immunoSEQ multiplex PCR. The V and J calls and the clone size are those of that table, but D and trimming were determined from the DNA. The sample includes about 190,000 clones, roughly four fifths of them seen just once. The length of the CDR3 is 11 residues. The V gene lost 8 bases and the J gene lost 1 base, with 5 bases spanning the gap. Germline V lookup: CDR1 MDHEN, CDR2 SYDVKM. The data are from a study of blood T cell repertoires in COVID-19. Overall study: COVID-19 samples from acute and convalescent phases originated in the United States, Italy and Spain. Nucleic acid was either cDNA or gDNA, and it came from T cells, B-cell-depleted T cells, or PBMCs.

This TCR derives from a woman aged 40-49 years with acute or convalescent COVID-19. The V call is TRBV28, the J call TRBJ2-5; D call uncertain. Specimen: peripheral blood. In DNA form, the CDR3 reads TGTGCCAGCCTGTCCCAAGAGACCCAGTACTTC. Translating gives CASLSQETQYF.